These T cell receptor beta chains were read from a single sample in a study of cytomegalovirus exposure and HLA in healthy donors. The protocol was immunoSEQ multiplex PCR, while the TCRdb copy is restricted to in-frame clones and leaves out a portion. The sample carries about 170,000 clones, 65% to 80% recorded once. Material for sequencing was PBMCs. All receptors derive from a woman aged 50 to 60 in good health and CMV-seropositive. Both conserved end residues are part of each CDR3. Only some rows state a clone size, as once, few, many or a class for expanded clones.

>.|TRBJ2-1|TRBV5-4
CASSSRTSGYNEQFF
>once|TRBJ1-1|TRBV7-8
CASSLIRQGAGRTEAFF
>.|TRBJ1-4|TRBV4-3
CASSQGPGGFEKLFF
>.|TRBJ2-3|TRBV5-1
CASSRNVLAGGGTDTQYF
>few|TRBJ1-1|TRBV9
CASSVAVNTEAFF
>.|TRBJ1-4|TRBV5-1
CASSLGEAVNEKLFF
>.|TRBJ2-3|TRBV4-3
CASSQDGTLAGMATQYF
>.|TRBJ2-3|TRBV7-3
CASSPGTSGPTDTQYF
>.|TRBJ1-4|TRBV30
CAWTRAPIEKLFF
>.|TRBJ2-5|TRBV4-3
CASSQDLKLAGGETQYF
>.|TRBJ2-7|TRBV20-1
CSAKPGQGEYF
>.|TRBJ1-1|TRBV5-4
CASSSGQGMNTEAFF
>.|TRBJ2-7|TRBV7-2
CASSRGGSGAYEQYF
>.|TRBJ1-1|TRBV30
CAWSVFGPPKAFF
>.|TRBJ2-1|TRBV4-3
CASSQDHGLAFGIYNEQFF
>.|TRBJ1-2|TRBV19
CASSIEGRGNYGYTF
>.|TRBJ2-1|TRBV6-6
CASSTSGVGEQFF
>.|TRBJ1-1|TRBV11-3
CASSLATGLHTEAFF
>.|TRBJ2-5|TRBV5-1
CASSWTGDRLETQYF
>.|TRBJ2-1|TRBV5-1
CASSHTSGGENEQFF
>.|TRBJ2-1|TRBV6-5
CASSYSAGTGNEQFF
>.|TRBJ1-5|TRBV1
CTSSQPRAGHHSNQPQHF
>.|TRBJ2-5|TRBV5-1
CASSLGQGRETQYF
>.|TRBJ2-2|TRBV27
CASSLSHNRVLNTGELFF
>.|TRBJ2-6|TRBV30
CAWSVGSSGANVLTF
>few|TRBJ2-1|TRBV5-1
CASSLVGDSYNEQFF
>.|TRBJ2-3|TRBV30
CAWRTGLAGGTDTQYF
>.|TRBJ2-7|TRBV19
CASSTGTGAYEQYF
>few|TRBJ1-1|TRBV4-3
CASSRDNYAWHTEAFF
>few|TRBJ2-3|TRBV29-1
CSVDPGTRTDTQYF
>.|TRBJ1-3|TRBV4-1
CASSLTLGGNTIYF
>few|TRBJ1-3|TRBV19
CASSTAGHSGNTIYF
>.|TRBJ1-1|TRBV7-3
CASSRLGGPVNTEAFF
>few|TRBJ2-5|TRBV21-1
CASPRRGRQETQYF
>.|TRBJ1-2|TRBV19
CASSIIGTGDVYGYTF
>.|TRBJ1-1|TRBV5-6
CASSYGTEAFF
>.|TRBJ2-1|TRBV11-2
CASSFGPGLALDNEQFF
>.|TRBJ1-1|TRBV18
CASSPMGTGGDTEAFF
>.|TRBJ2-5|TRBV5-6
CASSLGTIAGETQYF
>once|TRBJ2-2|TRBV7-2
CASSPRLVTGELFF
>few|TRBJ2-3|TRBV30
CAWSRHRAGLTDTQYF
>.|TRBJ1-3|TRBV19
CASSIEPGQGRPGNTIYF
>.|TRBJ2-5|TRBV5-1
CASSLNSGSRETQYF
>few|TRBJ2-7|TRBV4-3
CASSQGIAGDSYEQYF
>.|TRBJ2-1|TRBV9
CASSPTAGGRNEQFF
>.|TRBJ2-1|TRBV19
CASSTGTSGSNEQFF
>.|TRBJ1-1|TRBV10-3
CAISSSGGTEAFF